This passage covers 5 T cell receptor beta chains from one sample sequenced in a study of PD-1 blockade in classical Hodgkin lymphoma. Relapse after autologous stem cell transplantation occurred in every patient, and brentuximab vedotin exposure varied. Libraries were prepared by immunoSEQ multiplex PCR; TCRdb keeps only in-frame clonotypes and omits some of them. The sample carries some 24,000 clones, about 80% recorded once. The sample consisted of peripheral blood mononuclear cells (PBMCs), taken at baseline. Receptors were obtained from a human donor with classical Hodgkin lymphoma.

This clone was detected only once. The CDR3 region has the DNA TGCGCCAGCAGCTTGGTACCCGCCTACCCCCCGCAGTATTTT. Encoded protein: CASSLVPAYPPQYF. V usage is TRBV5-1 and J usage is TRBJ2-3; D uncertain. Trimming pared 0 bases from V and 10 bases from J, leaving 15 bases between. CDR1 is SGHRS and CDR2 is YFSETQ in the germline V gene. The length of the CDR3 is 14 residues.

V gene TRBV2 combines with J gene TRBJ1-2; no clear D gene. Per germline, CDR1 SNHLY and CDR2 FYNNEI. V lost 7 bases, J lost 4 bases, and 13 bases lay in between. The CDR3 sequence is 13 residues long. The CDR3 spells CASIRTDFYGYTF. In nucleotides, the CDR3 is TGTGCCAGCATCCGGACGGACTTCTATGGCTACACCTTC.

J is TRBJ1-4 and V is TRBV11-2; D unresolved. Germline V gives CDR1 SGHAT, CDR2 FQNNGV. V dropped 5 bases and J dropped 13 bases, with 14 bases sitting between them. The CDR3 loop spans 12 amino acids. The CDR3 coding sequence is TGTGCCAGCAGCCTAGGGCCGGAGAGACTGTTTTTT. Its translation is CASSLGPERLFF.

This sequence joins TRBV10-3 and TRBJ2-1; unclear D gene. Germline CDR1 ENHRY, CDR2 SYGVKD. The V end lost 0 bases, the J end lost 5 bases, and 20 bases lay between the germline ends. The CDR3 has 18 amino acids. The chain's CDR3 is CAISESPGHAVGNNEQFF. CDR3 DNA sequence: TGTGCCATCAGTGAGTCCCCAGGCCATGCGGTAGGGAACAATGAGCAGTTCTTC.

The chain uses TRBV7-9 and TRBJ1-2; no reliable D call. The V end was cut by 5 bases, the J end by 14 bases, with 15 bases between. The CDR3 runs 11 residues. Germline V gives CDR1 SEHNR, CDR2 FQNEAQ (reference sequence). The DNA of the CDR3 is TGTGCCAGCAGCACCCCCACCTTTATTACCTTC. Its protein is CASSTPTFITF.